These 17 T cell receptor beta chains came from one sample sequenced in a study of cytomegalovirus exposure and HLA in healthy donors. Both 60 Vbeta primers and 13 Jbeta primers went into the PCR. Some clones are missing from TCRdb's copy, which holds only in-frame ones; the method was immunoSEQ multiplex PCR. The table records roughly 97,000 clones, more than 75% of them present only once. The sample taken for sequencing was PBMCs. These TCRs come from a woman younger than 35 in good health and CMV-seropositive.

This chain uses TRBV6-1 with TRBJ1-1; D is unclear. The V end was cut by 5 bases, the J end by 3 bases, with 13 bases between. This CDR3 contains 14 residues. From germline, CDR1 is MNHNS and CDR2 SASEGT. The CDR3 is CASSPFNQDTEAFF. The CDR3 bases are TGTGCCAGCAGTCCTTTCAACCAGGACACTGAAGCTTTCTTT.

The V call is TRBV7-9, the J call TRBJ2-5, with 8 bases matching TRBD1. CDR3 length equals 15 residues. V trimming: 3 bases; J trimming: 2 bases; junction bases outside the gene matches: 5. In germline, CDR1 is SEHNR, CDR2 FQNEAQ (reference sequence). The CDR3 here is CASSFRTGLQETQYF. CDR3 bases: TGTGCCAGCAGCTTCCGGACAGGGCTTCAAGAGACCCAGTACTTC.

This chain's CDR3 is CASSSTGETQYF. CDR3 nucleotide sequence: TGCGCCAGCAGCTCGACAGGGGAGACCCAGTACTTC. The chain has TRBV5-1 and TRBJ2-5, with 7 bases identical to TRBD1. Germline trimming cut 3 bases from V and 5 bases from J; bases unmatched to any gene: 1. Germline V CDR1 and CDR2: SGHRS, YFSETQ. This CDR3 is 12 amino acids long.

This clone has a single count. This rearrangement joins TRBV6-4 to TRBJ2-7; D is possibly TRBD2 (6 bases). CDR3 length: 12 residues. The germline CDR1 and CDR2 sequences are MRHNA and SNTAGT. V was shortened by 4 bases and J by 5 bases, with 9 bases between the two germline ends. CDR3 amino acids: CASSGLANEQYF. In DNA form, the CDR3 reads TGTGCCAGCAGTGGGCTAGCGAACGAGCAGTACTTC.

The V gene is TRBV18, the J gene TRBJ2-5, with a possible D match to TRBD1 (6 bases). This CDR3 is built from 14 residues. In germline, CDR1 is KGHSH, CDR2 LQKENI. Trimming left V 1 base short and J 5 bases short, with 11 bases between. The CDR3 DNA reads as TGTGCCAGCTCACCACGGACAGACTCGGAGACCCAGTACTTC. It encodes CASSPRTDSETQYF.

The chain recombines TRBV5-4 with TRBJ2-3; 8 nucleotides align to TRBD2. Germline V gives CDR1 SGHNT, CDR2 YYREEE (reference sequence). CDR3 length: 16 residues. Trimming cost V 0 bases and J 1 base; bases outside gene matches: 4. The CDR3: CASSLGLAGRTDTQYF. The CDR3 DNA sequence: TGTGCCAGCAGCTTGGGGCTAGCGGGTCGCACAGATACGCAGTATTTT. Using reference TRBV5-4 and TRBJ2-3 for the parts outside the CDR3, the full variable domain is ETGVTQSPTHLIKTRGQQVTLRCSSQSGHNTVSWYQQALGQGPQFIFQYYREEENGRGNFPPRFSGLQFPNYSSELNVNALELDDSALYLCASSLGLAGRTDTQYFGPGTRLTVL.

The genes are TRBV6-1 and TRBJ2-2; 7 positions match TRBD1. The CDR3 extends over 15 amino acids. The V and J ends lost 3 bases and 3 bases, in that order; junction bases with no gene match: 4. Germline V CDR1 and CDR2: MNHNS, SASEGT. CDR3 in DNA: TGTGCCAGCAGTGAGTCCACAGGGGACACCGGGGAGCTGTTTTTT. Protein sequence: CASSESTGDTGELFF.

The chain joins TRBV19 to TRBJ1-1; 9 bases match TRBD1. The V and J ends lost 5 bases and 0 bases, in that order; junction bases with no gene match: 16. The CDR3 runs 19 residues. Germline V CDR1 and CDR2: LNHDA, SQIVND (reference sequence). In DNA form, the CDR3 reads TGTGCCAGTAGTCCCTACTTGAAACCCGGACAGGGGATGAACACTGAAGCTTTCTTT. This codes for CASSPYLKPGQGMNTEAFF.

This rearrangement joins TRBV10-3 to TRBJ2-5; a possible D gene is TRBD2 (6 bases). Per the germline V gene, CDR1 is ENHRY and CDR2 is SYGVKD. Trimming stripped 7 bases from V and 7 bases from J, with 13 bases between. CDR3 length: 12 amino acids. The DNA for the CDR3 is TGTGCCATCAAGGCGCCGGAGGGGACCCAGTACTTC. Translating it yields CAIKAPEGTQYF.

V usage is TRBV5-6 and J usage is TRBJ2-3; the D is unclear. The CDR3 extends over 13 amino acids. With 5 bases removed from V and 0 bases from J, the gap between germline ends came to 7 bases. The germline V gene encodes CDR1 SGHDT and CDR2 YYEEEE. The CDR3 DNA sequence: TGTGCCAGCAGTCACGCGAGCACAGATACGCAGTATTTT. It specifies CASSHASTDTQYF.

The chain combines TRBV28 with TRBJ2-2; tentatively, D is TRBD1 (7 bases). Germline V gives CDR1 MDHEN, CDR2 SYDVKM. The V end lost 3 bases, the J end lost 2 bases, and 13 bases lay between the germline ends. There are 16 residues in the CDR3. The CDR3 loop reads CASSFPQGGNTGELFF. The CDR3 coding sequence is TGTGCCAGCAGTTTTCCTCAGGGGGGAAACACCGGGGAGCTGTTTTTT.

This chain's CDR3 is CASSALGQRQHF. CDR3 bases: TGTGCCAGCAGCGCCTTGGGACAAAGGCAGCATTTT. The chain joins TRBV9 to TRBJ1-5; weak D call: TRBD1 (6 bases). The germline V and J ends were trimmed by 3 bases and 13 bases, with 14 bases remaining between them. Germline V gives CDR1 SGDLS, CDR2 YYNGEE. The CDR3 runs 12 residues.

The chain employs TRBV6-1 and TRBJ2-7; D may be TRBD1 (6 bases). Germline CDR1 reads MNHNS; CDR2 reads SASEGT. The CDR3 has 14 residues. V lost 11 bases and J 0 bases, leaving 17 bases between the germline ends. CDR3 in DNA: TGTGCCGTGCCTCATAGGACAGCCTCCTACGAGCAGTACTTC. Translated, it gives CAVPHRTASYEQYF.

This chain joins TRBV5-6 and TRBJ2-1; the D gene is possibly TRBD1 (6 bases). The V end was cut by 8 bases, the J end by 2 bases, with 8 bases between. The germline gives CDR1 SGHDT, CDR2 YYEEEE. The CDR3 totals 12 residues. The CDR3 here is CASHRAYNEQFF. Written as DNA, the CDR3 is TGTGCCAGTCACAGGGCCTACAATGAGCAGTTCTTC.

A note on this clone: Sequence at one end of the junction differs from germline and may be a read error. This chain connects TRBV5-1 to TRBJ2-7; 9 positions match TRBD2. Germline values: CDR1 SGHRS, CDR2 YFSETQ. The CDR3 consists of 13 residues. CDR3 in DNA: TGCGCCAGCAGCTTGGACGGTAGCGGGGGACCCAACTTC. Translating gives CASSLDGSGGPNF.

This rearrangement joins TRBV28 to TRBJ1-4; D unresolved. V was pared by 8 bases and J by 2 bases, with 12 bases between. CDR3 size: 14 residues. Germline V gene sequence: CDR1 MDHEN, CDR2 SYDVKM. The CDR3 region is CASAFRITNEKLFF. The DNA of the CDR3 is TGTGCCAGCGCCTTCAGGATTACTAATGAAAAACTGTTTTTT.

This clone was picked up one time. V is TRBV19 and J is TRBJ2-7; 7 nucleotides agree with TRBD2. V gave up 5 bases and J gave up 4 bases; unmatched junction bases: 2. The germline V gene has CDR1 LNHDA and CDR2 SQIVND (reference sequence). The CDR3 is 12 residues long. The CDR3 DNA reads as TGTGCCAGTAGTCGGGAGGATTACGAGCAGTACTTC. Translated, it gives CASSREDYEQYF.